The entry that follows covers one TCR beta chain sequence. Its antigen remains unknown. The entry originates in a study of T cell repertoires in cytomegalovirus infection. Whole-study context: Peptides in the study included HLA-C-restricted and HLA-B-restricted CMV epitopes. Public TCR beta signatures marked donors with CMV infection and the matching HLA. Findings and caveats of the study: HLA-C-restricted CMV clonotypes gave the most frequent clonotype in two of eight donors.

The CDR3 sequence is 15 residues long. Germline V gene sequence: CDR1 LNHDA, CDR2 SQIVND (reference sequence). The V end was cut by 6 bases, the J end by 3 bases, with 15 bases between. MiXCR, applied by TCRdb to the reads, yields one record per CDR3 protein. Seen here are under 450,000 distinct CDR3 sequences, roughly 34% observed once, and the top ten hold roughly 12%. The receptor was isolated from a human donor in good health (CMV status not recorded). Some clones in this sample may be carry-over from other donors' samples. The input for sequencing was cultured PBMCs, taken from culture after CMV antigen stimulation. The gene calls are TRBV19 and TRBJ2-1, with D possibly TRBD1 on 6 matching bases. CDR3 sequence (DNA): TGTGCCAGTAGCCCCCAAGGGGGAATCTACAATGAGCAGTTCTTC. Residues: CASSPQGGIYNEQFF.